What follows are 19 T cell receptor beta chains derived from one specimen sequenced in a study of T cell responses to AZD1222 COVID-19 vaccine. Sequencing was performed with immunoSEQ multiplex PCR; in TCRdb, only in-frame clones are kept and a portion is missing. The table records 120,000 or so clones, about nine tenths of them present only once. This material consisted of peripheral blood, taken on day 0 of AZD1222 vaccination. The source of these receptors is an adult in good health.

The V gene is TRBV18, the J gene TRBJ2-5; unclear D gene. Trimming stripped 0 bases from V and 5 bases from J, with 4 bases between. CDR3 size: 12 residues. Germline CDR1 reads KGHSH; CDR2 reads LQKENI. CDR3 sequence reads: CASSPPHETQYF. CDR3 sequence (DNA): TGTGCCAGCTCACCACCACACGAGACCCAGTACTTC.

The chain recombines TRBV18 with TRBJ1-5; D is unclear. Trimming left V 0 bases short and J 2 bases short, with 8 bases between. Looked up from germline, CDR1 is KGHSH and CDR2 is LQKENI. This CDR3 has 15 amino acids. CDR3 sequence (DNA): TGTGCCAGCTCACCACCGGGGTCTGGCAATCAGCCCCAGCATTTT. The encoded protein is CASSPPGSGNQPQHF.

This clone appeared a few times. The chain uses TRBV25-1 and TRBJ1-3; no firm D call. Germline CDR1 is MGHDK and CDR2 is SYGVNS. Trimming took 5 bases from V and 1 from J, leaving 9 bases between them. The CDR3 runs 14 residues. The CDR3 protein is CASSPEPSGNTIYF. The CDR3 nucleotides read TGTGCCAGCAGTCCTGAGCCGTCTGGAAACACCATATATTTT.

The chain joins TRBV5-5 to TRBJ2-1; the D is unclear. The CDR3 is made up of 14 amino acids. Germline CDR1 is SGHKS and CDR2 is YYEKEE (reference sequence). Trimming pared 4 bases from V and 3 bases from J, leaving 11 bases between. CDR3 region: CASSPGRFYNEQFF. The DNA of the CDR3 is TGTGCCAGCAGCCCCGGCCGTTTCTACAATGAGCAGTTCTTC.

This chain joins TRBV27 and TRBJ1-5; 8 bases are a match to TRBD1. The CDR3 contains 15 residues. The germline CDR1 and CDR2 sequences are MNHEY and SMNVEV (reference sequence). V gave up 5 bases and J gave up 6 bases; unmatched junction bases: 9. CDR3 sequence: CASSTLTGVGQPQHF. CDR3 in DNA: TGTGCCAGCAGTACCCTGACAGGGGTGGGTCAGCCCCAGCATTTT.

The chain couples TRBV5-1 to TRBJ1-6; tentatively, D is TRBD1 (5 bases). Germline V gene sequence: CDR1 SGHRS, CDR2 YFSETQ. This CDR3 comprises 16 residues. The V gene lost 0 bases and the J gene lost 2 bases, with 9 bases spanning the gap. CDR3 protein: CASSLGQKAYNSPLHF. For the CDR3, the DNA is TGCGCCAGCAGCTTGGGACAGAAAGCCTATAATTCACCCCTCCACTTT.

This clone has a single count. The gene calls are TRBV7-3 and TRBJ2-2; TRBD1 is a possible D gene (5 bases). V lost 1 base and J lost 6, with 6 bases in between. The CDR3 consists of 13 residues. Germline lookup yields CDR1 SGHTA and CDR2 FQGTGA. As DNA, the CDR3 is TGTGCCAGCAGCTTAAAGGGGTCCGGGGAGCTGTTTTTT. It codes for CASSLKGSGELFF.

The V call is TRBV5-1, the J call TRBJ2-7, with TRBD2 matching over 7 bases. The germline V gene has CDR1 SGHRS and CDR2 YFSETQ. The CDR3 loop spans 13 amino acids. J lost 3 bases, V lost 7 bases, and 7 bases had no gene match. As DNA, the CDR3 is TGCGCCAGCTACGATTGGGGGGGCTACGAGCAGTACTTC. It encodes CASYDWGGYEQYF.

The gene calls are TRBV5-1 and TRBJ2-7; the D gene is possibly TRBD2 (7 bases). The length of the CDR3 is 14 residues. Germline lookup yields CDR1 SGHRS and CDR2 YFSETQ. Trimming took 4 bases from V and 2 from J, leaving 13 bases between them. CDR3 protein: CASSLTGGPYEQYF. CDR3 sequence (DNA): TGCGCCAGCAGCCTAACGGGGGGCCCCTACGAGCAGTACTTC.

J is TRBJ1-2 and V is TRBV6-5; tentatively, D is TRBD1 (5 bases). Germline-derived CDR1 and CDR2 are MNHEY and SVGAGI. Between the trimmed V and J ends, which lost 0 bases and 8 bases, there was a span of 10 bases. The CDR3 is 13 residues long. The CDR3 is CASSYSTEGGYTF. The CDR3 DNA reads TGTGCCAGCAGTTACTCGACAGAGGGAGGCTACACCTTC.

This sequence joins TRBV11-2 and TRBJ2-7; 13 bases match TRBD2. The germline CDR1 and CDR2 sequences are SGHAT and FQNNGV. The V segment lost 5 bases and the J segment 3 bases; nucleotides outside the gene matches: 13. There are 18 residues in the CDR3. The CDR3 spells CASSALSVLAGGLYEQYF. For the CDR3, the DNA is TGTGCCAGCAGCGCGCTATCAGTACTAGCGGGGGGGCTCTACGAGCAGTACTTC.

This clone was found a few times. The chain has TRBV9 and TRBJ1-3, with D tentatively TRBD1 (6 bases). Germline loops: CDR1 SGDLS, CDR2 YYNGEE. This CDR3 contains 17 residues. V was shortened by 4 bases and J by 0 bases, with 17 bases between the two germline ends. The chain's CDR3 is CASSPSGAAPSGNTIYF. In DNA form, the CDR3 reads TGTGCCAGCAGCCCGTCGGGGGCCGCCCCCTCTGGAAACACCATATATTTT.

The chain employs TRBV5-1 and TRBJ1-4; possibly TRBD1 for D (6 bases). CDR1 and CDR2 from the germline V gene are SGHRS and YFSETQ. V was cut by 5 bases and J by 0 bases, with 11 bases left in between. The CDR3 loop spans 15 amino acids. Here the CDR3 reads CASRKGQATNEKLFF. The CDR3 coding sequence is TGCGCCAGCAGAAAGGGACAAGCAACTAATGAAAAACTGTTTTTT.

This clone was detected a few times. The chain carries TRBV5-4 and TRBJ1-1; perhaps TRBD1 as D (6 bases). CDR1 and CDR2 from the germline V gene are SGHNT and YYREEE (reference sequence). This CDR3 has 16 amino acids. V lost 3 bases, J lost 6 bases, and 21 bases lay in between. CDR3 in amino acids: CASSSGQSTSAPEAFF. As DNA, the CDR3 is TGTGCCAGCAGCTCCGGACAGAGCACATCGGCTCCTGAAGCTTTCTTT.

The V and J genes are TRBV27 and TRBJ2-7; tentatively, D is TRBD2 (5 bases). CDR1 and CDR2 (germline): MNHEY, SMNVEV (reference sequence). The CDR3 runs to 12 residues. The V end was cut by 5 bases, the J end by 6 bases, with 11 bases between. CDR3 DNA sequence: TGTGCCAGCAGTCCCCGTCGGGGCGAGCAGTACTTC. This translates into CASSPRRGEQYF.

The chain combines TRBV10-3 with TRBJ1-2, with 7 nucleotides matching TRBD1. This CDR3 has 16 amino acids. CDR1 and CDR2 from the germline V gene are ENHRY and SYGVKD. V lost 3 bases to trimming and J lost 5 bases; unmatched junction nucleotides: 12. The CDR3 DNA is TGTGCCATCAGTGACACATTACGGGACAGCGCTTATGGCTACACCTTC. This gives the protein CAISDTLRDSAYGYTF.

The DNA for the CDR3 is TGCGCCAGCAGCCAAAGGGGCACTGAAGCTTTCTTT. Amino acid sequence: CASSQRGTEAFF. This rearrangement joins TRBV4-1 to TRBJ1-1, with D possibly matching TRBD1 (5 bases). V gave up 2 bases and J gave up 4 bases, with 5 bases separating them. CDR1 and CDR2 (germline): MGHRA, YSYEKL. The CDR3 extends over 12 amino acids.

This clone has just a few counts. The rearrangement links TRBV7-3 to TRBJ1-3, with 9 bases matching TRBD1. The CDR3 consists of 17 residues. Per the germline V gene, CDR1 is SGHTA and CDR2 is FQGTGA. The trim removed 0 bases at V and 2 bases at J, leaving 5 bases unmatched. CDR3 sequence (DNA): TGTGCCAGCAGCTTAACGGGGGACAGGGCGGCTGGAAACACCATATATTTT. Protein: CASSLTGDRAAGNTIYF.

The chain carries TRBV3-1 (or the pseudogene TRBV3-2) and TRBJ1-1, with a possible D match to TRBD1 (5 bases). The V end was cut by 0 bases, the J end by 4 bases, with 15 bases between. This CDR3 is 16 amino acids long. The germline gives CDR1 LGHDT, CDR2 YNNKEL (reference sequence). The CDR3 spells CASSQEGAITVTEAFF. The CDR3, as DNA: TGTGCCAGCAGCCAAGAAGGGGCAATAACTGTCACTGAAGCTTTCTTT.